A single T cell receptor (beta chain) is shown here with its context. Its antigen is currently unknown. This record belongs to a study of cytomegalovirus exposure and HLA in healthy donors. Study-level points and caveats: One variant, a missense change in DCLRE1C, was linked in a later analysis to TCR beta V- and J-gene trimming. In vitro work confirmed that three CMV-associated chains recognize CMV antigens. A later analysis associated around 17,000 TCR beta sequences with HLA alleles at a 0.05 false discovery rate. Analyzed later, association rates of TCRs varied across HLA loci, with DRB1 most and HLA-C fewest.

The primer mix had 60 Vbeta and 13 Jbeta primers. Clones were sequenced by immunoSEQ multiplex PCR, and TCRdb holds only the in-frame ones, with some missing. In the table there are about 150,000 clones, about 66% of which are singletons. Material for sequencing was PBMCs. The receptor comes from a human donor in good health.

The CDR3 reads CASSQVGLAYNEQFF. As DNA, the CDR3 is TGCGCCAGCAGCCAAGTGGGACTAGCCTACAATGAGCAGTTCTTC. This chain connects TRBV4-3 to TRBJ2-1; 8 bases are a match to TRBD2. Germline V gene sequence: CDR1 LGHNA, CDR2 YSLEER. The CDR3 loop spans 15 amino acids. Trimming cost V 1 base and J 2 bases; bases outside gene matches: 1.